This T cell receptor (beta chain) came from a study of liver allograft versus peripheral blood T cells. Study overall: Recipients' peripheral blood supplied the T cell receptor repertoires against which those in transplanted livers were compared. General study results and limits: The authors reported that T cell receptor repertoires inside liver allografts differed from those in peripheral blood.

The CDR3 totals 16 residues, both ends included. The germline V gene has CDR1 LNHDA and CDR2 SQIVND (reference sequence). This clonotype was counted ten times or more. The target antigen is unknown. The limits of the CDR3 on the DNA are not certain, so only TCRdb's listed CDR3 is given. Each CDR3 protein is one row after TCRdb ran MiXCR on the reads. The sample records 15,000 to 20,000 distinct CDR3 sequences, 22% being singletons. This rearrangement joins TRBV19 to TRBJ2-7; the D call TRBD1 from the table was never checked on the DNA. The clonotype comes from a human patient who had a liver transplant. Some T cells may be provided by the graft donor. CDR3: CASSTSVGGLRDEQYF.